The 19 T cell receptor beta chains below all came from one sample that was sequenced in a study of vaccination effects on CD4 cells after COVID-19. ViraFEST assay sequencing came after antigen-specific CD4+ T cells were expanded with viral peptide pools. When roughly eleven days of culture had elapsed, CD4+ T cells were isolated. In the vaccine recipients, nucleocapsid antibodies were negative and there was no prior SARS-CoV-2 infection. Their specific antigens are unknown. Generated by immunoSEQ multiplex PCR, the TCRdb table keeps only in-frame clones and is missing some. The sample comprises 40,000 to 45,000 clones, under 75% of which are singletons, and under 30% rests with the top ten. The starting material was CD4+ T cells from PBMCs cultured with HCoV-OC43 spike peptides, obtained before COVID-19 vaccination. Described subset: HCoV-OC43 spike overlapping peptide pool stimulation. The receptors come from a human donor who received a COVID-19 vaccine.

This sequence joins TRBV4-2 and TRBJ1-1; D gene uncertain. Germline assignment: CDR1 LGHNA and CDR2 YNFKEQ. The CDR3 sequence is 14 residues long. V was trimmed by 4 bases and J by 1 base, leaving 10 bases between them. CDR3 in DNA: TGTGCCAGCAGCCCCAGCGCAAGGAACACTGAAGCTTTCTTT. Translating gives CASSPSARNTEAFF.

The V gene is TRBV14, the J gene TRBJ2-3, with 11 nucleotides matching TRBD2. CDR3 length: 18 residues. CDR1 is SGHDN, CDR2 FVKESK, per germline. V gave up 0 bases and J gave up 0 bases; unmatched junction bases: 5. The CDR3 DNA is TGTGCCAGCAGCCAAGACGCTAGCGGGGGGATCAGCACAGATACGCAGTATTTT. Its translation: CASSQDASGGISTDTQYF.

The rearrangement uses TRBV7-9 and TRBJ2-1; D remains ambiguous. The ends were cut back, 2 bases at V and 2 bases at J, with 13 bases in the middle. From germline, CDR1 is SEHNR and CDR2 FQNEAQ (reference sequence). There are 16 residues in the CDR3. CDR3 residues: CASSLIETLAYNEQFF. The CDR3, as DNA: TGTGCCAGCAGCTTAATTGAGACCCTTGCCTACAATGAGCAGTTCTTC.

V and J are TRBV19 and TRBJ1-4; 7 bases are a match to TRBD1. In germline, CDR1 is LNHDA, CDR2 SQIVND (reference sequence). The ends lost 7 bases at V and 2 bases at J; junction bases unmatched: 10. CDR3 length: 16 amino acids. The CDR3 here is CASTTGEGGTNEKLFF. The CDR3 DNA follows: TGTGCCAGTACTACAGGGGAAGGTGGGACTAATGAAAAACTGTTTTTT.

The rearrangement uses TRBV11-2 and TRBJ1-1; 9 positions match TRBD1. The germline V gene has CDR1 SGHAT and CDR2 FQNNGV. V lost 5 bases to trimming and J lost 6 bases; unmatched junction nucleotides: 4. The CDR3 spans 13 residues. The CDR3 DNA sequence: TGTGCCAGCAGCCAACAGGGGGCCCCTGAAGCTTTCTTT. Translation: CASSQQGAPEAFF.

This clone was found once. The chain joins TRBV5-1 to TRBJ2-2; no definite D call. CDR1 SGHRS and CDR2 YFSETQ come from the germline V gene. The V and J ends lost 0 bases and 0 bases respectively, with 12 bases between them. The CDR3 sequence is 17 residues long. The CDR3 here is CASSLGFPFANTGELFF. In DNA, the CDR3 is TGCGCCAGCAGCTTGGGTTTCCCATTCGCGAACACCGGGGAGCTGTTTTTT.

The chain employs TRBV6-2 or TRBV6-3 and TRBJ2-5, with 9 bases identical to TRBD1. V was pared by 0 bases and J by 6 bases, with 5 bases of the junction left unmatched. Germline CDR1 and CDR2: MNHEY and SVGEGT. CDR3 length: 15 residues. The CDR3 DNA sequence: TGTGCCAGCAGTTACTCGGGACAGGGTGGTCAGACCCAGTACTTC. This codes for CASSYSGQGGQTQYF.

The chain couples TRBV30 to TRBJ1-2, with TRBD1 as a possible D gene (5 bases). Germline assignment: CDR1 GTSNPN and CDR2 SVGIG (reference sequence). Trimming stripped 5 bases from V and 6 bases from J, with 16 bases between. The CDR3 consists of 13 residues. The CDR3 protein is CAWLLNPGNGYTF. The CDR3 nucleotides are TGTGCCTGGCTACTTAACCCAGGGAATGGCTACACCTTC.

The chain combines TRBV5-1 with TRBJ2-4; possibly TRBD1 or TRBD2 for D (7 bases each). CDR1 SGHRS and CDR2 YFSETQ come from the germline V gene. The V end lost 5 bases, the J end lost 1 base, and 10 bases lay between the germline ends. The CDR3 has 14 residues. CDR3 protein: CASRQGGAKNIQYF. CDR3 coding DNA: TGCGCCAGCAGGCAGGGGGGGGCCAAAAACATTCAGTACTTC.

The V gene is TRBV12-3 or TRBV12-4, the J gene TRBJ1-6; D gene unclear. The ends were cut back, 2 bases at V and 8 bases at J, with 7 bases in the middle. The CDR3 runs 13 residues. CDR3 nucleotides: TGTGCCAGCAGTTTAATTGAAGATTCACCCCTCCACTTT. Its translation is CASSLIEDSPLHF.

This clone was detected only once. V is TRBV6-2 or TRBV6-3 and J is TRBJ2-7; 7 nucleotides agree with TRBD1. From germline, CDR1 is MNHEY and CDR2 SVGEGT. This CDR3 spans 15 amino acids. The V gene end was trimmed by 3 bases and the J gene end by 2 bases; junction bases not matched to a gene: 7. This chain's CDR3 is CASSYQGENTYEQYF. The CDR3 nucleotides read TGTGCCAGCAGTTATCAGGGGGAAAATACCTACGAGCAGTACTTC.

This rearrangement joins TRBV3-1 (or the pseudogene TRBV3-2) to TRBJ2-1; D unclear. Germline CDR1 and CDR2: LGHDT and YNNKEL (reference sequence). The CDR3 totals 11 residues. V lost 3 bases and J 10 bases, leaving 7 bases between the germline ends. In DNA form, the CDR3 reads TGTGCCAGCAGCCATCTCCAAGAGCAGTTCTTC. As protein: CASSHLQEQFF.

The chain recombines TRBV5-6 with TRBJ1-2; 8 bases match TRBD1. The V segment lost 3 bases and the J segment 5 bases; nucleotides outside the gene matches: 6. The CDR3 consists of 14 residues. CDR1 is SGHDT and CDR2 is YYEEEE in the germline V gene. CDR3 sequence reads: CASSWADRVYGYTF. CDR3 DNA: TGTGCCAGCAGCTGGGCGGACAGGGTGTATGGCTACACCTTC.

V is TRBV29-1 and J is TRBJ2-1; D is uncertain. Germline assignment: CDR1 SQVTM and CDR2 ANQGSEA. The CDR3 runs to 15 residues. V lost 0 bases to trimming and J lost 8 bases, with 17 bases between them. DNA of the CDR3: TGCAGCGTTGAAGATCCCCCAGGATACGGCGATGAGCAGTTCTTC. It is translated as CSVEDPPGYGDEQFF.

This clone was detected only a few times. The J gene is TRBJ1-1, the V gene TRBV3-1 (or the pseudogene TRBV3-2), with D possibly being TRBD1 (5 bases). The CDR3 covers 14 residues. V shed 4 bases and J shed 1 base, with 10 bases lying between them. The germline gives CDR1 LGHDT, CDR2 YNNKEL (reference sequence). The CDR3 DNA is TGTGCCAGCAGCCGGGGCCGGGAGAACACTGAAGCTTTCTTT. It specifies CASSRGRENTEAFF.

CDR3 sequence: CASSLTSGPYNEQFF. CDR3 DNA: TGCGCCAGCAGCCTCACTAGCGGGCCCTACAATGAGCAGTTCTTC. This chain links TRBV5-1 with TRBJ2-1; TRBD2 agrees at 9 bases. The J segment lost 2 bases and the V segment lost 4 bases, leaving 4 bases of the junction unmatched. The CDR3 has 15 residues. The germline CDR1 and CDR2 sequences are SGHRS and YFSETQ.

In this sample, this clone turned up a few times. The chain employs TRBV30 and TRBJ1-1; the D is unclear. The CDR3 loop spans 12 amino acids. Trimming left V 0 bases short and J 8 bases short, with 10 bases between. Germline V lookup: CDR1 GTSNPN, CDR2 SVGIG (reference sequence). DNA for the CDR3: TGTGCCTGGAGTGTCGGACTATTCGAAGCTTTCTTT. The encoded protein is CAWSVGLFEAFF.

Only a few counts were recorded for this clone. V usage is TRBV15 and J usage is TRBJ2-3; no definite D call. V was cut by 0 bases and J by 2 bases, with 6 bases left in between. Germline loops: CDR1 LNHNV, CDR2 YYDKDF (reference sequence). The CDR3 extends over 14 amino acids. The CDR3 spells CATSREGVTDTQYF. CDR3 DNA: TGTGCCACCAGCAGAGAAGGCGTCACAGATACGCAGTATTTT. The variable domain in full, with the rest retrieved from reference TRBV15 and TRBJ2-3, is DAMVIQNPRYQVTQFGKPVTLSCSQTLNHNVMYWYQQKSSQAPKLLFHYYDKDFNNEADTPDNFQSRRPNTSFCFLDIRSPGLGDTAMYLCATSREGVTDTQYFGPGTRLTVL.

This clone occurred a few times. CDR3 sequence: CASSKPGGAVNGELFF. CDR3 nucleotides: TGTGCCAGCAGCAAGCCAGGGGGCGCGGTGAACGGGGAGCTGTTTTTT. The V gene is TRBV7-3, the J gene TRBJ2-2, with 8 bases identical to TRBD1. The ends lost 5 bases at V and 7 bases at J; junction bases unmatched: 12. CDR3 length: 16 residues. Germline loops: CDR1 SGHTA, CDR2 FQGTGA.